This T cell receptor (beta chain) originates from a study of regulatory T cells in long-lasting Graves disease. This clonotype was found many times. This sample's time point: persistent/refractory GD, antithyroid drugs over 5 years with positive TRAb. Scientists built the TCR library using RNA that was extracted from PBMCs. As collected, the peripheral blood samples measured 7 to 9.5 milliliters each and went into EDTA tubes. According to the study, TCR beta libraries were built with iRepertoire HTBI primers and CDR3-region Arm-PCR. TCRdb ran MiXCR on the multiplex PCR reads and lists one entry per CDR3 protein. The sample includes roughly 470,000 distinct CDR3 sequences, around 21% seen only once; the top ten take 7% to 10%. Per germline, CDR1 MNHNS and CDR2 SASEGT. The J segment lost 9 bases and the V segment lost 7 bases, leaving 18 bases of the junction unmatched. CDR3 length equals 15 residues.

The sequence derives from a female donor with Graves disease. This chain connects TRBV6-1 to TRBJ2-7, with 7 bases that match TRBD2. This specimen was peripheral blood mononuclear cells (PBMCs), taken when the disease was refractory, from a patient treated with antithyroid drugs. The CDR3 is CASTRPGLQTQGQYF. DNA for the CDR3: TGTGCCAGCACCCGACCGGGACTACAAACTCAGGGGCAGTACTTC.